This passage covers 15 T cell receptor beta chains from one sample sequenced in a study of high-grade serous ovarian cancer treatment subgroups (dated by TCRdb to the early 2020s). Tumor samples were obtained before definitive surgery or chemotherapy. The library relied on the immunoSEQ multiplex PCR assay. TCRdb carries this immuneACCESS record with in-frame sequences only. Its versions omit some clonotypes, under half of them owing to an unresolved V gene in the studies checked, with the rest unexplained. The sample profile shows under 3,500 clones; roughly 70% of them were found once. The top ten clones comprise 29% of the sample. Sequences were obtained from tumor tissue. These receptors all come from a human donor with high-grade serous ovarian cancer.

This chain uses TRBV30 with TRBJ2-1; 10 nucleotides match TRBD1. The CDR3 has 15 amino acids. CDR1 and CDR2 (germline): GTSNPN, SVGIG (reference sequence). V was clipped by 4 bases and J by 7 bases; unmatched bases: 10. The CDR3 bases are TGTGCCTGGACTCTTTCGGACAGGGGGTTGAATGAGCAGTTCTTC. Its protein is CAWTLSDRGLNEQFF.

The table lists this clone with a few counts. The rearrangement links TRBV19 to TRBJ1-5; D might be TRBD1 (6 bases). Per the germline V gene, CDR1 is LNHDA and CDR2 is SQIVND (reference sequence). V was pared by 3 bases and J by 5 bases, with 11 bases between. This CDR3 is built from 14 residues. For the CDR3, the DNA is TGTGCCAGTAGTATCCCACAGGGCCATCAGCCCCAGCATTTT. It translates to CASSIPQGHQPQHF.

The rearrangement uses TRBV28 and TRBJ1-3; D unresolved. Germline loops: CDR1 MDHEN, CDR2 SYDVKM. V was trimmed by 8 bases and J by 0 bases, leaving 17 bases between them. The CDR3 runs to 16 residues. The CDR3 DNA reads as TGTGCCAGCGGAACCGTTGCCGGTCTCTCTGGAAACACCATATATTTT. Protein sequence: CASGTVAGLSGNTIYF.

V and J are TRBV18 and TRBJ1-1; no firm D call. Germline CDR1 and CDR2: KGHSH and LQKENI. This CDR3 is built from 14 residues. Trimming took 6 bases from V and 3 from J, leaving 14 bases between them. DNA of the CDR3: TGTGCCAGCTCCTTCGTCAGAAGGGACACTGAAGCTTTCTTT. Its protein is CASSFVRRDTEAFF.

CDR3 sequence: CASSGTGRFGYTF. In DNA form, the CDR3 reads TGTGCCAGCAGCGGGACAGGGCGCTTTGGCTACACCTTC. This chain uses TRBV5-6 with TRBJ1-2, with 9 positions matching TRBD1. With V trimmed by 4 bases and J by 7 bases, 5 bases remained unmatched. Germline V gene data show CDR1 as SGHDT and CDR2 as YYEEEE. CDR3 length: 13 residues.

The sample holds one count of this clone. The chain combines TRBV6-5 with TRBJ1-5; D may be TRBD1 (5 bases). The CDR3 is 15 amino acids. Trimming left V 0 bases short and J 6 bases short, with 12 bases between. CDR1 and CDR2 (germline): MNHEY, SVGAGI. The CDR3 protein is CASSYSIQGGQPQHF. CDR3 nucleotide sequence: TGTGCCAGCAGTTACTCGATTCAGGGTGGTCAGCCCCAGCATTTT.

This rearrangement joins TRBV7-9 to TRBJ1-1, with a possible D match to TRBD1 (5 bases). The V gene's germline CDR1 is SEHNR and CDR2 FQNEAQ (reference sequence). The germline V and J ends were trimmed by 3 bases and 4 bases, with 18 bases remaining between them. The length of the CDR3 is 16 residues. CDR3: CASSFRGGVARTEAFF. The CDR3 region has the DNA TGTGCCAGCAGCTTTCGGGGGGGGGTTGCACGCACTGAAGCTTTCTTT.

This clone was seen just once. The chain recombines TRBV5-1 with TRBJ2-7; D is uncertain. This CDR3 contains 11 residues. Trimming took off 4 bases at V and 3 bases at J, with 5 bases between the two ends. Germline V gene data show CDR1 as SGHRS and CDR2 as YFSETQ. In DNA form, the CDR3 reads TGCGCCAGCAGCCCCGACTACGAGCAGTACTTC. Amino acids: CASSPDYEQYF.

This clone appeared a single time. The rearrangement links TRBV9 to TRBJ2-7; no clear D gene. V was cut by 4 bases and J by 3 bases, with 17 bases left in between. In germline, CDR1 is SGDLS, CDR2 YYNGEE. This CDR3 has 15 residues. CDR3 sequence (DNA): TGTGCCAGCAGCCGCAGTTTAGATACCGACTACGAGCAGTACTTC. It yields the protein CASSRSLDTDYEQYF.

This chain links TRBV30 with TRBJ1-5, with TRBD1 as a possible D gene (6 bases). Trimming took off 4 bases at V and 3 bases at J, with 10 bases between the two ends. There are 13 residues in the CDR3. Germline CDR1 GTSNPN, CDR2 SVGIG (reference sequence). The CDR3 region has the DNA TGTGCCTGGACCGACAGGAACAATCAGCCCCAGCATTTT. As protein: CAWTDRNNQPQHF.

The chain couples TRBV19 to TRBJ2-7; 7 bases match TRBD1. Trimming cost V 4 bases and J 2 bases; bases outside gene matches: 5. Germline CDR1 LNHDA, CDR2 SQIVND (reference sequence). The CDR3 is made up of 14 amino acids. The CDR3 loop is CASSTRDSPYEQYF. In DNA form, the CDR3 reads TGTGCCAGTAGTACCCGGGACAGCCCCTACGAGCAGTACTTC.

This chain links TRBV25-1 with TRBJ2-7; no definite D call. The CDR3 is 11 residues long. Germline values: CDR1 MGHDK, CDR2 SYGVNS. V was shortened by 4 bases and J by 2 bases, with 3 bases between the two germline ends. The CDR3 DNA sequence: TGTGCCAGCAGTGGAGCCTACGAGCAGTACTTC. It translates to CASSGAYEQYF.

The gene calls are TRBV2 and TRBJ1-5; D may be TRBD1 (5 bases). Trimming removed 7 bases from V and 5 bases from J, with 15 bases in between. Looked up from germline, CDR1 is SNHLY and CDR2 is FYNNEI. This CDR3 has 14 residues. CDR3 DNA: TGTGCCAGCACGGGGCCGATGGGGGATCAGCCCCAGCATTTT. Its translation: CASTGPMGDQPQHF.

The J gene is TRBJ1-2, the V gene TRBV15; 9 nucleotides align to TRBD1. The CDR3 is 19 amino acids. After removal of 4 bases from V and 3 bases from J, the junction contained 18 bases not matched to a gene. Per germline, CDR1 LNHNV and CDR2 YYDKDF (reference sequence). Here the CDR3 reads CATSTLYLTGGLLDYGYTF. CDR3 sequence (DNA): TGTGCCACCAGCACCCTCTACCTGACAGGGGGTTTGTTGGACTATGGCTACACCTTC.

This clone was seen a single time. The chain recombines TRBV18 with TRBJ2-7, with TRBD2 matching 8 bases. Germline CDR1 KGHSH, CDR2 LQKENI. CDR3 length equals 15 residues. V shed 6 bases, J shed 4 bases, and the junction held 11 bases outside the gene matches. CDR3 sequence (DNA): TGTGCCAGCTCCCCGCCCAGCGGGAGCGGGTACGAGCAGTACTTC. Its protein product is CASSPPSGSGYEQYF.